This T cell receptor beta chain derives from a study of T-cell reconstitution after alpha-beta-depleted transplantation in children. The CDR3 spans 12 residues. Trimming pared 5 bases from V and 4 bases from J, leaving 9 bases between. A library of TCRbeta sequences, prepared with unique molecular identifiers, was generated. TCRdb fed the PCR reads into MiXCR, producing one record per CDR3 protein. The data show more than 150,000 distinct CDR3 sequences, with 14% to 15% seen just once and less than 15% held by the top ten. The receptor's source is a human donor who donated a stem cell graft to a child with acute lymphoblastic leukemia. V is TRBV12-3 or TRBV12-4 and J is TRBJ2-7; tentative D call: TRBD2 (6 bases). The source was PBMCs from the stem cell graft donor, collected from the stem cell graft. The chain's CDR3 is CASSPEGYEQYF. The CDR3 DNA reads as TGTGCCAGCAGTCCGGAGGGGTACGAGCAGTACTTC.